Listed here are 11 T cell receptor beta chains from one sample, sequenced in a study of T cell repertoires in cytomegalovirus infection. Via MiXCR, TCRdb re-called the reads, giving one row per CDR3 protein. The table has fewer than 85,000 distinct CDR3 sequences, about 4% seen once. Material: PBMCs. The receptors were gathered from a human donor in good health (CMV status not recorded). Some clones in this sample may be carry-over from other donors' samples.

Ten or more counts support this clonotype. This rearrangement joins TRBV20-1 to TRBJ2-1; D unclear. This CDR3 contains 11 residues. Between the trimmed V and J ends, which lost 2 bases and 8 bases, there was a span of 7 bases. Germline V gives CDR1 DFQATT, CDR2 SNEGSKA (reference sequence). Here the CDR3 DNA reads TGCAGTGCTAGACTAGTCCATGAGCAGTTCTTC. This codes for CSARLVHEQFF.

This clonotype was seen just once. This clone may be a read error of a much larger clone one base away. J is TRBJ1-1 and V is TRBV7-6; D gene ambiguous. Per germline, CDR1 SGHVS and CDR2 FNYEAQ. This CDR3 region has 13 residues. The CDR3 coding sequence is TGTGCCAGCAGCTTAGATAAGAACAATGAAGCTTTCTTT. This encodes CASSLDKNNEAFF.

This clonotype occurred many times. V and J are TRBV20-1 and TRBJ2-1; D may match TRBD1 or TRBD2 (6 bases each). This CDR3 is built from 15 residues. CDR1 is DFQATT, CDR2 SNEGSKA, per germline (reference sequence). V gave up 5 bases and J gave up 1 base, with 15 bases separating them. The CDR3 region has the DNA TGCAGTGCTGGAGTTCGGGGGCCTTCCTACAATGAGCAGTTCTTC. This encodes CSAGVRGPSYNEQFF.

This clonotype was counted ten times or more. The chain employs TRBV7-2 and TRBJ2-4; the D is unclear. Trimming took 1 base from V and 11 from J, leaving 9 bases between them. CDR1 SGHTA and CDR2 FQGNSA come from the germline V gene. The CDR3 has 12 amino acids. CDR3 amino acids: CASSLDRRFQYF. The CDR3 DNA reads as TGTGCCAGCAGCTTAGATCGACGGTTTCAGTACTTC.

This clonotype was detected ten times or more. The chain combines TRBV7-6 with TRBJ2-7, with D perhaps TRBD1 (6 bases). The germline CDR1 and CDR2 sequences are SGHVS and FNYEAQ. Trimming shortened V by 5 bases and J by 7 bases, and 18 bases separated the two germline ends. This CDR3 comprises 14 residues. The DNA for the CDR3 is TGTGCCAGCAGCGGGGCAGGGGCCTGGGGGGAGCAGTACTTC. It codes for CASSGAGAWGEQYF.

This clonotype was found many times. DNA for the CDR3: TGTGCCAGCAGCTTAATTTGGGCGCAGGGGGCCAAAAACATTCAGTACTTC. It is translated as CASSLIWAQGAKNIQYF. The rearrangement joins TRBV7-3 to TRBJ2-4; D perhaps matches TRBD1 (6 bases). CDR1 is SGHTA, CDR2 FQGTGA, per germline. The CDR3 loop spans 17 amino acids. The V end lost 1 base, the J end lost 1 base, and 14 bases lay between the germline ends.

In its sample, this clonotype was seen a few times. The chain employs TRBV12-3 or TRBV12-4 and TRBJ1-5, with D hard to call. V lost 1 base and J lost 4, with 8 bases in between. This CDR3 is built from 14 residues. CDR3 coding DNA: TGTGCCAGCAGTTTAGGGCAGGCGAATCAGCCCCAGCATTTT. Translated: CASSLGQANQPQHF.

Many counts were recorded for this clonotype. A read error may produce the germline difference seen at one junction end. The V call is TRBV4-1, the J call TRBJ1-5; perhaps TRBD1 as D (5 bases). Germline CDR1 and CDR2: MGHRA and YSYEKL. This CDR3 has 16 amino acids. This CDR3 reads CASSQSGTDPILPQHF. In nucleotides, the CDR3 is TGTGCCAGCAGCCAATCCGGGACGGACCCGATTCTGCCCCAGCATTTT.

This clonotype was detected many times. The chain joins TRBV7-9 to TRBJ1-2; 12 bases are a match to TRBD1. This CDR3 region has 16 residues. Germline CDR1 SEHNR, CDR2 FQNEAQ (reference sequence). V lost 5 bases, J lost 6 bases, and 10 bases stayed unmatched. The CDR3 region has the DNA TGTGCCAGCAGCCCCACGGGGACAGGGGGCTGGCATGGCTACACCTTC. Encoded protein: CASSPTGTGGWHGYTF.

Only a few counts were recorded for this clonotype. The chain employs TRBV7-2 and TRBJ2-5, with 7 bases fitting TRBD1. V lost 5 bases, J lost 2 bases, and 5 bases stayed unmatched. CDR1 is SGHTA and CDR2 is FQGNSA in the germline V gene. This CDR3 contains 14 residues. Here the CDR3 DNA reads TGTGCCAGCAGCAAGGGACAGAGACAAGAGACCCAGTACTTC. Its translation is CASSKGQRQETQYF.

This clonotype was counted many times. The chain is built from TRBV7-2 and TRBJ1-2; possibly TRBD1 for D (5 bases). The CDR3 has 15 residues. Germline V gene data show CDR1 as SGHTA and CDR2 as FQGNSA. Trimming left V 4 bases short and J 6 bases short, with 18 bases between. The CDR3 bases are TGTGCCAGCAGCTCCATTATCGGGGGGTTGGATGGCTACACCTTC. Its translation: CASSSIIGGLDGYTF.